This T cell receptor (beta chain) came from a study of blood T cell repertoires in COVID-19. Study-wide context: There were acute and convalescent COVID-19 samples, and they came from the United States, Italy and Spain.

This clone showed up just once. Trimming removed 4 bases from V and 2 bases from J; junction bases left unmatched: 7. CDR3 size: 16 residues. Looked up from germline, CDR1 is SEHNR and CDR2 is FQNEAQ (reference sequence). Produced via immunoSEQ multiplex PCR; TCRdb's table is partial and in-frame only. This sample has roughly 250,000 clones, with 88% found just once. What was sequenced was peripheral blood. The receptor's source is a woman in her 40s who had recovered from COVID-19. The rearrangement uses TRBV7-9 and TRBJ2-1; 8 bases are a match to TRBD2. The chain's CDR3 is CASSSKAGATYNEQFF. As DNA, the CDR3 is TGTGCCAGCAGCTCAAAAGCGGGAGCGACCTACAATGAGCAGTTCTTC.